This T cell receptor (beta chain) derives from a study of blood T cells in healthy people across ages. The second PCR ran 7 to 11 cycles with a sample-barcoded 5' primer and J-beta primers. From each sample, at least 2.5 million paired-end reads containing CDR3 were obtained. TCRdb re-called the 5' RACE reads with MiXCR, one entry per CDR3 protein. The data contain roughly 680,000 distinct CDR3 sequences, roughly 20% of them singletons. This clonotype was found a few times. What it binds is unknown. Study results and limitations: Naive CD4+ cell counts and diversity both ran higher in long-lived than in aged donors. Unsorted PBMC material precluded a definitive naive versus antigen-experienced comparison. Strongly correlated with naive T cell percentage was TCR beta diversity.

The CDR3 contains 16 residues. CDR1 is ENHRY, CDR2 SYGVKD, per germline. The receptor comes from a man in his sixties or seventies in good health. The sequencing input was blood. The chain employs TRBV10-3 and TRBJ2-5, with TRBD2 matching 8 bases. The closer fit of TRBJ2-7 to the DNA end suggests the J call may be wrong. The DNA of the CDR3 is TGTGCCATCAGTGAGTCGATTAGCGGGACCCCCTACGAGCAGTACTTC. This gives the protein CAISESISGTPYEQYF.